A single sample gave rise to the 27 T cell receptor beta chains below, sequenced in a study of radiotherapy plus CTLA-4 blockade in lung cancer. Sequencing was performed with immunoSEQ multiplex PCR; in TCRdb, only in-frame clones are kept and a portion is missing. The sample includes some 37,000 clones, over 65% of them seen just once. The specimen was peripheral blood, collected from a patient treated with radiotherapy plus ipilimumab. The receptors here all came from a human donor with non-small cell lung cancer who had stable disease on radiotherapy plus ipilimumab.

The chain couples TRBV6-5 to TRBJ2-7, with a possible D match to TRBD1 (6 bases). Trimming shortened V by 6 bases and J by 0 bases, and 9 bases separated the two germline ends. The CDR3 is 13 amino acids. Germline lookup yields CDR1 MNHEY and CDR2 SVGAGI. CDR3 nucleotide sequence: TGTGCCAGCAGCCGGGACAACTCCTACGAGCAGTACTTC. Protein: CASSRDNSYEQYF.

With respect to this clone: One end of the junction does not line up with germline, which may come from a read error. The chain links TRBV29-1 to TRBJ1-2; maybe TRBD1 (5 bases). CDR1 and CDR2 from the germline V gene are SQVTM and ANQGSEA. CDR3 length: 13 residues. CDR3 amino acids: CSAESGFLYGYTF. In nucleotides, the CDR3 is TGCAGCGCTGAATCAGGGTTCCTCTATGGCTACACCTTC.

This chain joins TRBV6-5 and TRBJ1-6, with D possibly being TRBD1 (5 bases). The CDR3 totals 15 residues. The germline gives CDR1 MNHEY, CDR2 SVGAGI. V lost 0 bases, J lost 9 bases, and 12 bases lay in between. CDR3 in DNA: TGTGCCAGCAGTTACTCGGGAGGGGTCGGTTCACCCCTCCACTTT. Amino acid sequence: CASSYSGGVGSPLHF.

The chain employs TRBV6-5 and TRBJ2-2; 11 bases align to TRBD1. The germline CDR1 and CDR2 sequences are MNHEY and SVGAGI. The CDR3 totals 14 residues. Trimming removed 4 bases from V and 9 bases from J; junction bases left unmatched: 4. CDR3 in DNA: TGTGCCAGCAGTTTTCGGACAGGGGGCTGGGAGCTGTTTTTT. This codes for CASSFRTGGWELFF.

In its sample, this clone was seen a few times. V usage is TRBV7-8 and J usage is TRBJ1-3, with TRBD1 identical over 8 bases. The CDR3 is made up of 16 amino acids. CDR1 and CDR2 from the germline V gene are SGHVS and FQNEAQ. V shed 5 bases, J shed 4 bases, and the junction held 10 bases outside the gene matches. CDR3 region: CASSLINRDRGNTIYF. CDR3 coding DNA: TGTGCCAGCAGCCTCATAAACCGGGACAGGGGAAACACCATATATTTT.

This clone was found a few times. V gene TRBV9 combines with J gene TRBJ2-5; D possibly corresponds to TRBD2 (6 bases). Germline lookup yields CDR1 SGDLS and CDR2 YYNGEE. This CDR3 has 15 amino acids. V gave up 0 bases and J gave up 1 base, with 10 bases separating them. CDR3 nucleotides: TGTGCCAGCAGCGTAGGGGCGGGGTTCCAAGAGACCCAGTACTTC. This sequence encodes CASSVGAGFQETQYF.

V usage is TRBV2 and J usage is TRBJ1-5; D is ambiguous. Germline loops: CDR1 SNHLY, CDR2 FYNNEI. This CDR3 has 20 amino acids. Trimming removed 6 bases from V and 1 base from J, with 28 bases in between. The CDR3 protein is CASREDHWGQDRFSNQPQHF. CDR3 sequence (DNA): TGTGCCAGCAGGGAGGACCACTGGGGTCAGGATCGATTCAGCAATCAGCCCCAGCATTTT.

The table lists this clone with a count of one. The V gene is TRBV10-3, the J gene TRBJ2-3, with D maybe TRBD2 (5 bases). Trimming shortened V by 3 bases and J by 0 bases, and 10 bases separated the two germline ends. CDR1 and CDR2 (germline): ENHRY, SYGVKD. The CDR3 is 15 amino acids. CDR3: CAISDSTSSTDTQYF. The CDR3 DNA reads TGTGCCATCAGTGACTCCACTAGTAGCACAGATACGCAGTATTTT.

The chain has TRBV9 and TRBJ1-1; 9 bases agree with TRBD1. This CDR3 has 14 residues. With 0 bases clipped from V and 8 bases from J, the junction kept 5 bases outside the gene matches. Germline assignment: CDR1 SGDLS and CDR2 YYNGEE. CDR3 coding DNA: TGTGCCAGCAGCGTAGAGGGACAGGGAGTAGAAGCTTTCTTT. It translates to CASSVEGQGVEAFF. The variable domain in full, completed from reference TRBV9 and TRBJ1-1, reads DSGVTQTPKHLITATGQRVTLRCSPRSGDLSVYWYQQSLDQGLQFLIQYYNGEERAKGNILERFSAQQFPDLHSELNLSSLELGDSALYFCASSVEGQGVEAFFGQGTRLTVV.

The CDR3 spells CASSLGPGGLNQPQHF. In DNA form, the CDR3 reads TGTGCCAGCAGCTTAGGGCCAGGGGGCCTCAATCAGCCCCAGCATTTT. The chain recombines TRBV7-2 with TRBJ1-5; 8 nucleotides match TRBD1. Germline V gene lookup returns CDR1 SGHTA and CDR2 FQGNSA. This CDR3 has 16 residues. Germline trimming cut 1 base from V and 3 bases from J; bases unmatched to any gene: 5.

This clone was counted once. The chain recombines TRBV6-1 with TRBJ1-1; D is possibly TRBD1 (5 bases). From germline, CDR1 is MNHNS and CDR2 SASEGT. The CDR3 totals 13 residues. The V end lost 0 bases, the J end lost 10 bases, and 12 bases lay between the germline ends. The CDR3 sequence: CASSEAGTRVAFF. CDR3 nucleotide sequence: TGTGCCAGCAGTGAAGCGGGGACGCGTGTAGCTTTCTTT.

This clone was observed a handful of times. The rearrangement uses TRBV4-3 and TRBJ2-1; 11 nucleotides line up with TRBD2. Germline assignment: CDR1 LGHNA and CDR2 YSLEER. The CDR3 length is 17 residues. V trimming: 0 bases; J trimming: 9 bases; junction bases outside the gene matches: 10. CDR3 in amino acids: CASSQDLRASGGSEQFF. CDR3 nucleotide sequence: TGCGCCAGCAGCCAAGATCTTAGGGCTAGCGGGGGGAGTGAGCAGTTCTTC.

This clone was observed once. This chain uses TRBV27 with TRBJ1-1, with 9 bases matching TRBD1. V gave up 2 bases and J gave up 4 bases; unmatched junction bases: 2. This CDR3 is 14 amino acids long. Germline V gene lookup returns CDR1 MNHEY and CDR2 SMNVEV (reference sequence). DNA of the CDR3: TGTGCCAGCAGTTTACACAGGGGGCCCACTGAAGCTTTCTTT. Its protein is CASSLHRGPTEAFF.

This clone was observed a few times. This rearrangement joins TRBV7-6 to TRBJ1-2, with D tentatively TRBD1 (6 bases). CDR3 length: 14 residues. With 1 base removed from V and 4 bases from J, the gap between germline ends came to 10 bases. CDR1 is SGHVS, CDR2 FNYEAQ, per germline. The CDR3 spells CASSLEVRGYGYTF. The DNA for the CDR3 is TGTGCCAGCAGCTTAGAGGTCAGGGGCTATGGCTACACCTTC.

The V and J genes are TRBV6-5 and TRBJ1-5; 7 nucleotides match TRBD1. Germline V gene data show CDR1 as MNHEY and CDR2 as SVGAGI. The CDR3 runs 13 residues. V shed 8 bases and J 3 bases; nucleotides not matched to a gene: 4. DNA for the CDR3: TGTGCCAGCTCCGACAGGGACAATCAGCCCCAGCATTTT. The encoded protein is CASSDRDNQPQHF.

The V gene is TRBV21-1, the J gene TRBJ2-7. TRBV21-1 is noted as a pseudogene. The CDR3 sequence is 11 residues long. CDR3 nucleotide sequence: TGTGCCAGCAGAAGGGCCTACGAGCAGTACGTC. Protein product: CASRRAYEQYV.

This clone appeared a few times. In the same sample, other DNA sequences code for this CDR3. The chain joins TRBV6-5 to TRBJ1-6; maybe TRBD1 (5 bases). Per germline, CDR1 MNHEY and CDR2 SVGAGI. V lost 5 bases, J lost 4 bases, and 9 bases lay in between. The CDR3 contains 14 residues. The DNA for the CDR3 is TGTGCCAGCAGTGCAGGGCCTTATAATTCACCCCTCCACTTT. It specifies CASSAGPYNSPLHF.

The rearrangement uses TRBV2 and TRBJ2-7, with D uncertain. V lost 4 bases to trimming and J lost 5 bases, with 12 bases between them. CDR3 length: 13 amino acids. From germline, CDR1 is SNHLY and CDR2 FYNNEI. The CDR3 loop reads CASSVTGSDEQYV. CDR3 nucleotide sequence: TGTGCCAGCAGTGTTACGGGTTCTGACGAGCAGTACGTC.

This rearrangement joins TRBV7-2 to TRBJ1-5, with D maybe TRBD1 (5 bases). The CDR3 contains 19 residues. Trimming removed 1 base from V and 0 bases from J, with 19 bases in between. Germline V gene data show CDR1 as SGHTA and CDR2 as FQGNSA. This chain's CDR3 is CASSLGWDSWRDSNQPQHF. In nucleotides, the CDR3 is TGTGCCAGCAGCTTAGGATGGGACTCCTGGCGGGATAGCAATCAGCCCCAGCATTTT.

This CDR3 is CASSWGDSSTDTQYF. The CDR3 DNA follows: TGCGCCAGCAGCTGGGGGGACAGTAGCACAGATACGCAGTATTTT. This chain links TRBV5-1 with TRBJ2-3; perhaps TRBD1 as D (7 bases). Germline V gene data show CDR1 as SGHRS and CDR2 as YFSETQ. The CDR3 contains 15 residues. Trimming cost V 3 bases and J 0 bases, with 11 bases left between them.

The V call is TRBV10-1, the J call TRBJ2-7, with D hard to call. This CDR3 is 8 amino acids long. Germline values: CDR1 WNHNN, CDR2 SYGVQD (reference sequence). CDR3 DNA sequence: TGCGCCAGCAGTGAGTCTCGCGTC. Its protein product is CASSESRV.

This chain links TRBV2 with TRBJ2-3; TRBD1 is a possible D gene (6 bases). The CDR3 runs to 13 residues. V lost 6 bases and J lost 5, with 12 bases in between. Per the germline V gene, CDR1 is SNHLY and CDR2 is FYNNEI. DNA of the CDR3: TGTGCCAGCAGCGCCGACAGGATAGATACGCAGTATTTT. It specifies CASSADRIDTQYF.

The chain is built from TRBV5-6 and TRBJ2-5; D might be TRBD2 (7 bases). This CDR3 is 15 amino acids long. Germline V gene data show CDR1 as SGHDT and CDR2 as YYEEEE. Trimming cost V 0 bases and J 3 bases, with 12 bases left between them. For the CDR3, the DNA is TGTGCCAGCAGCTTGGAAGGGGGGAGGGAAGAGACCCAGTACTTC. The encoded protein is CASSLEGGREETQYF. Variable domain in full (rest from reference TRBV5-6 and TRBJ2-5): DAGVTQSPTHLIKTRGQQVTLRCSPKSGHDTVSWYQQALGQGPQFIFQYYEEEERQRGNFPDRFSGHQFPNYSSELNVNALLLGDSALYLCASSLEGGREETQYFGPGTRLLVL.

The chain is built from TRBV12-2 and TRBJ1-5. TRBV12-2 is annotated as a pseudogene. The CDR3 runs to 18 residues. CDR3 amino acids: CASRLPYEQDGNNQPQHF. The CDR3 DNA reads as TGTGCAAGTCGCTTACCATATGAGCAGGACGGAAACAATCAGCCCCAGCATTTT.

The CDR3 sequence: CASSSGQGDSTEAFF. The CDR3 nucleotides are TGTGCCAGCAGCTCAGGACAGGGGGATTCCACTGAAGCTTTCTTT. V is TRBV7-9 and J is TRBJ1-1; 10 bases are shared with TRBD1. The ends lost 4 bases at V and 4 bases at J; junction bases unmatched: 6. The CDR3 is 15 residues long. Per the germline V gene, CDR1 is SEHNR and CDR2 is FQNEAQ (reference sequence).

This rearrangement joins TRBV5-5 to TRBJ2-7, with D perhaps TRBD1 (7 bases). Germline V gene data show CDR1 as SGHKS and CDR2 as YYEKEE (reference sequence). The length of the CDR3 is 14 residues. V was clipped by 4 bases and J by 7 bases, with 18 bases between them. Written as DNA, the CDR3 is TGTGCCAGCAGCGCAAGGGGGCAGGGGGGTGAGCAGTACGTC. It translates to CASSARGQGGEQYV.

This chain links TRBV4-3 with TRBJ2-1, with D maybe TRBD2 (7 bases). Germline V lookup: CDR1 LGHNA, CDR2 YSLEER. There are 17 residues in the CDR3. V lost 2 bases and J 3 bases, leaving 17 bases between the germline ends. For the CDR3, the DNA is TGCGCCAGCAGCCAACAAGATGGGGGGGGACACTACAATGAGCAGTTCTTC. Encoded protein: CASSQQDGGGHYNEQFF.